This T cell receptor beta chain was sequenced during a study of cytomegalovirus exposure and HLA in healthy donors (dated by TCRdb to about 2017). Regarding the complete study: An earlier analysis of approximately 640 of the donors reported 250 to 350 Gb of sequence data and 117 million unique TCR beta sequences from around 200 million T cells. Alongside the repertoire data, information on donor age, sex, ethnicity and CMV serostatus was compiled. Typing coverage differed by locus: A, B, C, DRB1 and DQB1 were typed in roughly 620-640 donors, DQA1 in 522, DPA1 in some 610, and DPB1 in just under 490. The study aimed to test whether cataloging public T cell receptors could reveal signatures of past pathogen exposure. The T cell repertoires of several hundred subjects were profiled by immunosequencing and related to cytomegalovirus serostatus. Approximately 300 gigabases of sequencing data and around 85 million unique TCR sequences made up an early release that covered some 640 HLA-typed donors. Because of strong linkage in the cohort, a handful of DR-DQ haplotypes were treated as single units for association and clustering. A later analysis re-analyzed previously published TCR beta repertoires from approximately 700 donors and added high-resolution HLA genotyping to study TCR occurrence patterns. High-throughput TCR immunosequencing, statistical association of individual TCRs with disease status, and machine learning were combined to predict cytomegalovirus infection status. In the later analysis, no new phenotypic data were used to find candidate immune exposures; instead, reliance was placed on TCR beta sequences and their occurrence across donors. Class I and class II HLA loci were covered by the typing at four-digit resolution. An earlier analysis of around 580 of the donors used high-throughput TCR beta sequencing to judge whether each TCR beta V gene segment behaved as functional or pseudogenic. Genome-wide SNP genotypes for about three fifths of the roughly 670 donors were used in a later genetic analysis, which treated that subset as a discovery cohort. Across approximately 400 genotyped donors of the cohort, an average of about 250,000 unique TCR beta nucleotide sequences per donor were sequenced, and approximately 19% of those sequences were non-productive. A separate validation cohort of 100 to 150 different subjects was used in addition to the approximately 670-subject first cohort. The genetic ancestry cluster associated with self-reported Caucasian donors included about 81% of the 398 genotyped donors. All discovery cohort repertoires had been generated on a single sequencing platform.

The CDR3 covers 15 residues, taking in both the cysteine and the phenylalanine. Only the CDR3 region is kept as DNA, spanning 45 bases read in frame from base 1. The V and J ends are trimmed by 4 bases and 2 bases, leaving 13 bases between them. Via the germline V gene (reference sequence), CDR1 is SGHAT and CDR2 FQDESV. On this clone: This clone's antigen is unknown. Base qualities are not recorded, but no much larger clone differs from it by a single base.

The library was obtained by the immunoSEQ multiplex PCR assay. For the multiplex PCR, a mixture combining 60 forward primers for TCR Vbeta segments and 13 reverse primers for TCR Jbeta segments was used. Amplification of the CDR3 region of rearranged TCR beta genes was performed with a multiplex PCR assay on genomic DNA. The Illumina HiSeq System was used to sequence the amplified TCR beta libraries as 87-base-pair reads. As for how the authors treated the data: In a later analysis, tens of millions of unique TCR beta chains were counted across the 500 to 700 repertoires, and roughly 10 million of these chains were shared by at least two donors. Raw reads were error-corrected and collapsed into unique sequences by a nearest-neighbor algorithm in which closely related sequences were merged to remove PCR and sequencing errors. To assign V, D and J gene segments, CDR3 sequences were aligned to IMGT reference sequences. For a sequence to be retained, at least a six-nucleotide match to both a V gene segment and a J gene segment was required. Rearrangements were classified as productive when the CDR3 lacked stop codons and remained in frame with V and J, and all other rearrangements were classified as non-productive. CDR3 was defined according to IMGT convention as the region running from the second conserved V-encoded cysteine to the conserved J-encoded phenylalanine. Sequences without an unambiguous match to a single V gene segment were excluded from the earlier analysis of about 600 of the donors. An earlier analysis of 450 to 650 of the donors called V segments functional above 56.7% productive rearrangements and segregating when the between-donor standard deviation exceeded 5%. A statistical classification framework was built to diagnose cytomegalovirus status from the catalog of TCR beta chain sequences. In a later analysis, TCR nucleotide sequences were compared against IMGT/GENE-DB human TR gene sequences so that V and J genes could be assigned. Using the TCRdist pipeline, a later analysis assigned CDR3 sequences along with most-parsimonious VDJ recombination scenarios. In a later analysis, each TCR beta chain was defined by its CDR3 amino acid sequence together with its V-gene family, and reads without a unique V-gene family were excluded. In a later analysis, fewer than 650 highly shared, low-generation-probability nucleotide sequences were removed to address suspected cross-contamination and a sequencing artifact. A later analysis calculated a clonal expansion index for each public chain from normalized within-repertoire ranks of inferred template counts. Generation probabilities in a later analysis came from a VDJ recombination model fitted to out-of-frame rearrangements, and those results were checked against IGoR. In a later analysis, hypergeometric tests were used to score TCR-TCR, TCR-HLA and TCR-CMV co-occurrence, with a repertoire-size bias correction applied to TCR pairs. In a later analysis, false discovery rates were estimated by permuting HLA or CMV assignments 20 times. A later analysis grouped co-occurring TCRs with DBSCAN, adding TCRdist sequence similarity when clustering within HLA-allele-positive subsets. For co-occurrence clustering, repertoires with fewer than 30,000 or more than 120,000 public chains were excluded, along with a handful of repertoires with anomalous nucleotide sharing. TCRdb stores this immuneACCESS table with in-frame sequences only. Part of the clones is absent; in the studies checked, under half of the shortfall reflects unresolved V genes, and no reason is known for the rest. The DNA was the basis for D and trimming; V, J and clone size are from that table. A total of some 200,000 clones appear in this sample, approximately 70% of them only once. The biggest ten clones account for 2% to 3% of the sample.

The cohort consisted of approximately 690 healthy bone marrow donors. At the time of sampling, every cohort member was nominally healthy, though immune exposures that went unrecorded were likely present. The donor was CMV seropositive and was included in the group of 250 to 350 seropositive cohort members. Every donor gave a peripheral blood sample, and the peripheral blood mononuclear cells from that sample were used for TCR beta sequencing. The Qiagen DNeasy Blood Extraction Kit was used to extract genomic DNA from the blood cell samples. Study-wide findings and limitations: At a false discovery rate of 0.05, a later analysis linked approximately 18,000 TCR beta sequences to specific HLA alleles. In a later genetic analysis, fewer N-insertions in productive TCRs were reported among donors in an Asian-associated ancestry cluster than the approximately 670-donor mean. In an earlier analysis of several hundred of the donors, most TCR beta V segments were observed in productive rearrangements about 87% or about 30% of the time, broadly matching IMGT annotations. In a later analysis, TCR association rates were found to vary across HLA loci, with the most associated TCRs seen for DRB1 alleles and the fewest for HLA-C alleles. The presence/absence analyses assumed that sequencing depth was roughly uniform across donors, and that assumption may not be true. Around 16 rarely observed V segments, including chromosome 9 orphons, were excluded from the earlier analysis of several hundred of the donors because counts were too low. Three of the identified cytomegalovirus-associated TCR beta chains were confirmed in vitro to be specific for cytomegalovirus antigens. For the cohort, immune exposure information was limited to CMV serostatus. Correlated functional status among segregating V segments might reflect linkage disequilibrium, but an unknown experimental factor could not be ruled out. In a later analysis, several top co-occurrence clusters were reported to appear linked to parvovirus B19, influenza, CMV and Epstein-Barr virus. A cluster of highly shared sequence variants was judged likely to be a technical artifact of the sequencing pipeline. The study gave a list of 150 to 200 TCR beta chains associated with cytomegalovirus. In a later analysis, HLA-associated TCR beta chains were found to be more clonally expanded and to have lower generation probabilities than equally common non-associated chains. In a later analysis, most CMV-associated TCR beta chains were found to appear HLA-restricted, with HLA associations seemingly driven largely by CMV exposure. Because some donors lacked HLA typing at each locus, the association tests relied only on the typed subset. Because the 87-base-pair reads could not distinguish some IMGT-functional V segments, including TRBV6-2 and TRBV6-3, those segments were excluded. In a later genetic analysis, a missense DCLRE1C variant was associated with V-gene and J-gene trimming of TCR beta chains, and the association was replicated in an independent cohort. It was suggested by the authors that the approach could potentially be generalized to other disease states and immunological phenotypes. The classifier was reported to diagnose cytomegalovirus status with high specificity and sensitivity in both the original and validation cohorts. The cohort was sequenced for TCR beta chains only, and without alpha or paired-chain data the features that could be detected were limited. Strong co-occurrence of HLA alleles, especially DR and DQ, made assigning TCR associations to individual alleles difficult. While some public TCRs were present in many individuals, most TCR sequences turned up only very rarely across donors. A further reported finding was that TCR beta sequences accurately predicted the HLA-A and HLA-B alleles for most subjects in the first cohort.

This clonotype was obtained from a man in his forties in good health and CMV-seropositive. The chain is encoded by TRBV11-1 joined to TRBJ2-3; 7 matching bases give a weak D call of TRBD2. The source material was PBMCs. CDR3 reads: CASSSKGGPTDTQYF. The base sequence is TGTGCCAGCAGCTCGAAGGGGGGGCCCACAGATACGCAGTATTTT.